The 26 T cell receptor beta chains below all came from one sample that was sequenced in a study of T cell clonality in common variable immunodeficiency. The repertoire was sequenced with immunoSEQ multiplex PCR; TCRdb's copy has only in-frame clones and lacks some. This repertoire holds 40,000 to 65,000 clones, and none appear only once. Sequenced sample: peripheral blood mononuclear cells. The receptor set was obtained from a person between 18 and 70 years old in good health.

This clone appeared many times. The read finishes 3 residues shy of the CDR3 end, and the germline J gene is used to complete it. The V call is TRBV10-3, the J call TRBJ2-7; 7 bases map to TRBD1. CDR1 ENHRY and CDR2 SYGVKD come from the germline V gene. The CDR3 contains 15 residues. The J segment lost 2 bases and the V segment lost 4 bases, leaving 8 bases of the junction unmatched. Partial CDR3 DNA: TGTGCCATCAGTGGAGAACAGGGGACAACCTACGAG. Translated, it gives CAISGEQGTTYE. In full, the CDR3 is CAISGEQGTTYEQYF.

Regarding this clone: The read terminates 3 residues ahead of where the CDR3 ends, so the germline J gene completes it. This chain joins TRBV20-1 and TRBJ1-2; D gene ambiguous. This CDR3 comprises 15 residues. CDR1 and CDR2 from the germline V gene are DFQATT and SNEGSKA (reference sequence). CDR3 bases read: TGCAGTGCCAGTAGACTAGCGGGAGAACGAGATACC. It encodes CSASRLAGERDT. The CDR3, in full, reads CSASRLAGERDTYTF.

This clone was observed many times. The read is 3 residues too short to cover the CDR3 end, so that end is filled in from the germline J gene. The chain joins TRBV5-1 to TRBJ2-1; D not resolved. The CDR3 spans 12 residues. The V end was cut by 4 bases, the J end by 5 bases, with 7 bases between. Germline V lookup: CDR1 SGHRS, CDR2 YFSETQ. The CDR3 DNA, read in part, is TGCGCCAGCAGCATCCGGGACAATGAG. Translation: CASSIRDNE. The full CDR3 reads CASSIRDNEQFF.

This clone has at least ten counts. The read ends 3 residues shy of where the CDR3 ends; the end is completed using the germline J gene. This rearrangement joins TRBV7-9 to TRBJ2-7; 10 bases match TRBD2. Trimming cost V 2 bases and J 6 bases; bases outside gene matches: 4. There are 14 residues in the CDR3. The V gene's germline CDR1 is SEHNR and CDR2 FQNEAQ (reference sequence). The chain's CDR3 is CASSLMASGSEQYF. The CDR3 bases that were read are TGTGCCAGCAGCTTAATGGCTAGCGGGAGCGAG.

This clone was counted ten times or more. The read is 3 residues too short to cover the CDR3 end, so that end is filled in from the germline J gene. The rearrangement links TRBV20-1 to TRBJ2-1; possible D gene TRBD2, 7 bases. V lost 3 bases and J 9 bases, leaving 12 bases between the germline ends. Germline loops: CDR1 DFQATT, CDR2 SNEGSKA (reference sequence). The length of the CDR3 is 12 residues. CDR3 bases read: TGCAGTGCTAGGTGGGAGGGGGTTGAG. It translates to CSARWEGVE. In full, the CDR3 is CSARWEGVEQFF.

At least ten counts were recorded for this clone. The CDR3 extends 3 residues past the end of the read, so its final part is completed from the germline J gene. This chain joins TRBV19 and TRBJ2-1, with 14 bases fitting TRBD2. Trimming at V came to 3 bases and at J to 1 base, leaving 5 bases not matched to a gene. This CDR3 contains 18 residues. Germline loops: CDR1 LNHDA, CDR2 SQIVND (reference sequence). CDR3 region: CASSIRLAGGQSYNEQFF. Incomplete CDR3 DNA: TGTGCCAGTAGTATCCGACTAGCGGGAGGGCAGTCCTACAATGAG.

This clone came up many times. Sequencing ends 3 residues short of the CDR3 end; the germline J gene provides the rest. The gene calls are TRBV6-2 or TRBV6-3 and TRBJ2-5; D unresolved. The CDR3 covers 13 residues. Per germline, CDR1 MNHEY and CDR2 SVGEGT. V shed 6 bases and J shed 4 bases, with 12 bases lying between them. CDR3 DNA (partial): TGTGCCAGCAGCCTCATACGGTTAGAGACC. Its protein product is CASSLIRLET. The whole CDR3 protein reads CASSLIRLETQYF.

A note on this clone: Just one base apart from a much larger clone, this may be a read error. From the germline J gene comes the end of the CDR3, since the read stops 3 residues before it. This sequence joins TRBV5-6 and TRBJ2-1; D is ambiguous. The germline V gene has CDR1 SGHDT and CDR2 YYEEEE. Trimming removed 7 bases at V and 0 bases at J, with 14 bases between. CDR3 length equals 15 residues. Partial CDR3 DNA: TGTGCCAGCGGCCGGCAGCGTAACTCCTACAATGAG. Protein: CASGRQRNSYNE. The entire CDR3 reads CASGRQRNSYNEQFF.

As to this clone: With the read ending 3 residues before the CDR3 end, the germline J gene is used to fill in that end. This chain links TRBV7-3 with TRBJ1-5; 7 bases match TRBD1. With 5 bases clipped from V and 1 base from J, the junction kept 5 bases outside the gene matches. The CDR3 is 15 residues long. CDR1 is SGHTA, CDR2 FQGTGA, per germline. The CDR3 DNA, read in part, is TGTGCCAGCAGCCACCCGGGACAGAGCAATCAGCCC. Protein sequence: CASSHPGQSNQP. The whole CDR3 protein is CASSHPGQSNQPQHF. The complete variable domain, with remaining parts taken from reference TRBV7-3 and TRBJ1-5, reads GAGVSQTPSNKVTEKGKYVELRCDPISGHTALYWYRQSLGQGPEFLIYFQGTGAADDSGLPNDRFFAVRPEGSVSTLKIQRTERGDSAVYLCASSHPGQSNQPQHFGDGTRLSIL.

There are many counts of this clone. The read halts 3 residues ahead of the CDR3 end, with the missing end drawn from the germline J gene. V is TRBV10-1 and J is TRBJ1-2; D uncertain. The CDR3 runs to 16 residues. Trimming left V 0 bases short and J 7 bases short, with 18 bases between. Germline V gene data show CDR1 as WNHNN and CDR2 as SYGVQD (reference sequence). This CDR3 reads CASSESVRLQEVGYTF. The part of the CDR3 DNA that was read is TGCGCCAGCAGTGAGTCAGTTCGGCTTCAGGAGGTTGGC.

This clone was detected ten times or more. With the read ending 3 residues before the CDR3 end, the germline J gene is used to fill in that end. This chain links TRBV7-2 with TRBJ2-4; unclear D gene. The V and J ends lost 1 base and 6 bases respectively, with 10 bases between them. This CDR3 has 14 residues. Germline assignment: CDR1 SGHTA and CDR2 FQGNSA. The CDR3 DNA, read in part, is TGTGCCAGCAGCTTAGGCCCGAGAGGAAACATT. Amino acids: CASSLGPRGNI. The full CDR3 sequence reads CASSLGPRGNIQYF.

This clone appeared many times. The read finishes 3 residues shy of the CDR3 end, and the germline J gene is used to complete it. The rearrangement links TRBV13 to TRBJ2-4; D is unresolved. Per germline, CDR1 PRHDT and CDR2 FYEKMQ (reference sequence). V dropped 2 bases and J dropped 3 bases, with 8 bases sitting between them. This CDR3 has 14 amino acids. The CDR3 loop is CASSLRSGKNIQYF. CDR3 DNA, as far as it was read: TGTGCCAGCAGCTTACGCAGTGGCAAAAACATT.

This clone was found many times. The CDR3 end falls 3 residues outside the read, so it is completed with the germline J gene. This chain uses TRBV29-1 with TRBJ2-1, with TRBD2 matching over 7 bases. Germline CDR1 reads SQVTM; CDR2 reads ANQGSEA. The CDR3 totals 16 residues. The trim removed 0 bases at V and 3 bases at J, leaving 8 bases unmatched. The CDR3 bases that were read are TGCAGCGTTGAAGACCAGCGGGGTTTATTCTACAATGAG. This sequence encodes CSVEDQRGLFYNE. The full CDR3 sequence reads CSVEDQRGLFYNEQFF.

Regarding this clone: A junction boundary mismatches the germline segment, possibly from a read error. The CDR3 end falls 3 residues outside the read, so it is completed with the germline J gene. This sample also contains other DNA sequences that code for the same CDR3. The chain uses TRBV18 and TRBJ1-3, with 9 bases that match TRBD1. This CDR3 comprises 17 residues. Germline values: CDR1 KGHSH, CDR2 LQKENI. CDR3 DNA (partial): TGTGCCAGCTCACCAACGACCGGGACAGGGCCTGGAAACACT. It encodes CASSPTTGTGPGNT. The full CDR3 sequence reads CASSPTTGTGPGNTIYF.

The CDR3 bases that were read are TGTGCCAGCACCCGGACTAGCGGGAAAGAGACG. This gives the protein CASTRTSGKET. The entire CDR3 reads CASTRTSGKETQYF. This chain links TRBV7-9 with TRBJ2-3, with 12 bases matching TRBD2. The read halts 3 residues ahead of the CDR3 end, with the missing end drawn from the germline J gene. This CDR3 comprises 14 residues. Per germline, CDR1 SEHNR and CDR2 FQNEAQ (reference sequence). The whole variable domain, remainder taken from reference TRBV7-9 and TRBJ2-3, is DTGVSQNPRHKITKRGQNVTFRCDPISEHNRLYWYRQTLGQGPEFLTYFQNEAQLEKSRLLSDRFSAERPKGSFSTLEIQRTEQGDSAMYLCASTRTSGKETQYFGPGTRLTVL.

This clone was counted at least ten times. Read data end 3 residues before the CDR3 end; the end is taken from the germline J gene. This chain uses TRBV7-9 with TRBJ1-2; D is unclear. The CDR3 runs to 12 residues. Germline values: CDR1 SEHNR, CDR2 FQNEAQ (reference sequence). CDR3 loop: CASSLPSGGYTF. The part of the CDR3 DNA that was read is TGTGCCAGCAGCTTACCTAGCGGAGGC.

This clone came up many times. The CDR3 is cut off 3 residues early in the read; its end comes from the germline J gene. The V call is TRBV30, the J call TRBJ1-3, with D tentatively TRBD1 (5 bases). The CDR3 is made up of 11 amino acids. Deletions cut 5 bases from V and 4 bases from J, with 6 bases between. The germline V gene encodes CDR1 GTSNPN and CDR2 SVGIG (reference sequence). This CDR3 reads CAWQGGNTIYF. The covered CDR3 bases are TGTGCCTGGCAGGGAGGAAACACC. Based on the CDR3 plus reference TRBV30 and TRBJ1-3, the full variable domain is SQTIHQWPATLVQPVGSPLSLECTVEGTSNPNLYWYRQAAGRGLQLLFYSVGIGQISSEVPQNLSASRPQDRQFILSSKKLLLSDSGFYLCAWQGGNTIYFGEGSWLTVV.

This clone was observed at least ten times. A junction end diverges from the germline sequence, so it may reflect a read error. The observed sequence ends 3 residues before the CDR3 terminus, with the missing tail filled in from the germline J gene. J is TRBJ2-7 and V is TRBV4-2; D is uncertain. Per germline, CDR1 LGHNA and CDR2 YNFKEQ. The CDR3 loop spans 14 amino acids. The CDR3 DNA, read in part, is TGCGCCAGCAGCCAATTGACACACTCCTACGAG. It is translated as CASSQLTHSYE. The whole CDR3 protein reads CASSQLTHSYEQYF.

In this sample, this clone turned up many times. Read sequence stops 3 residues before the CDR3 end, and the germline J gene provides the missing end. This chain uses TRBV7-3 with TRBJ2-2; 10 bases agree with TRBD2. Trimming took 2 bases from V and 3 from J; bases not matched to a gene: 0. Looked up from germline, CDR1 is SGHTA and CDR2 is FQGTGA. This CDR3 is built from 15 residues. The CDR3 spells CASSLLAGDTGELFF. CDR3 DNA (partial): TGTGCCAGCAGCTTACTAGCGGGAGACACCGGGGAG.

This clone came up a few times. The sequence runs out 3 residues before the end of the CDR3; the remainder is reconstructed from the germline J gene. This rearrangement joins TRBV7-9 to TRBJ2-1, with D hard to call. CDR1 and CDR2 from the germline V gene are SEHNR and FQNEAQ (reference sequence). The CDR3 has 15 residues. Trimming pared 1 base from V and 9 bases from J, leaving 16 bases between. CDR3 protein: CASSLVGRLNGEQFF. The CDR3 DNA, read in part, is TGTGCCAGCAGCTTAGTCGGCAGGTTGAATGGTGAG.

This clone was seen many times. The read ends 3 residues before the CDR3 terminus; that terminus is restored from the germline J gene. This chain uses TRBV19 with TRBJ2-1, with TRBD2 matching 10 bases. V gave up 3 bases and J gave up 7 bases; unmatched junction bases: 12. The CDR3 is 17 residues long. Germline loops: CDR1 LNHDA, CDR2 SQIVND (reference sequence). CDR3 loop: CASSISRGSGRLNEQFF. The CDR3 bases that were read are TGTGCCAGTAGTATCTCTCGGGGTAGCGGGAGGTTAAATGAG.

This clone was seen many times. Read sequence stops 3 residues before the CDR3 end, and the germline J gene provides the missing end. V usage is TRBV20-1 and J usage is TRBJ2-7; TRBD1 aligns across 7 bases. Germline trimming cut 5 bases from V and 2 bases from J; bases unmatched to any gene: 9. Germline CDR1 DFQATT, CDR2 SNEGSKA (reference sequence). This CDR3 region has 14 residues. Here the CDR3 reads CSAGQVLRTYEQYF. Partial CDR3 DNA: TGCAGTGCTGGACAGGTCCTTAGGACCTACGAG.

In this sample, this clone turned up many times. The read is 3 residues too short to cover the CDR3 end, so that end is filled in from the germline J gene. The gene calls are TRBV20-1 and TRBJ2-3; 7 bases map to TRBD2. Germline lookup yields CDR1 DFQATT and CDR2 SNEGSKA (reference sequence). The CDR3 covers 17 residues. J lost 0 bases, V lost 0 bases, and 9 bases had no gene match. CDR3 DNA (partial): TGCAGTGCTAGAGATCCCCAAGCTAGCGGTAGCACAGATACG. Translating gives CSARDPQASGSTDT. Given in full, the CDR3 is CSARDPQASGSTDTQYF.

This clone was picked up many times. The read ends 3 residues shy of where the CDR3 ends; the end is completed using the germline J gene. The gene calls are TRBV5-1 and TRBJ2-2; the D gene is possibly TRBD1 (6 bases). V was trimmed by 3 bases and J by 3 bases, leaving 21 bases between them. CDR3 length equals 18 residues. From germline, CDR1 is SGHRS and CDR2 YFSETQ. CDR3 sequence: CASSSKRQASGDTGELFF. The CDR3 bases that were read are TGCGCCAGCAGCTCAAAAAGACAGGCTTCCGGGGACACCGGGGAG.

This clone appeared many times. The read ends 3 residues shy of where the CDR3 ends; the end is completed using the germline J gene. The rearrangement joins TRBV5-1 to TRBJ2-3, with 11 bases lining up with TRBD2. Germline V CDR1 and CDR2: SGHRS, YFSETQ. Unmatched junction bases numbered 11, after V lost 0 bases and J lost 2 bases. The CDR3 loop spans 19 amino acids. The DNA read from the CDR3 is TGCGCCAGCAGCTTGGGGGGAACTAGACTAGCGGGATCCACAGATACG. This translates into CASSLGGTRLAGSTDT. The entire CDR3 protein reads CASSLGGTRLAGSTDTQYF.

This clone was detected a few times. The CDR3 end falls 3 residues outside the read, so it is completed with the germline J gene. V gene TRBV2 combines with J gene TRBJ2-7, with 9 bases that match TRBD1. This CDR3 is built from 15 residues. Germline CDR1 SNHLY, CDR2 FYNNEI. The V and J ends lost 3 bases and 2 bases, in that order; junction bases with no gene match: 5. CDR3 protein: CASSDKGQGTYEQYF. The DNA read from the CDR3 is TGTGCCAGCAGTGATAAAGGACAGGGGACCTACGAG.